This entry is about one T cell receptor beta chain. What it recognizes is unknown. The entry originates in a study of monozygotic twins with inflammatory bowel disease. This CDR3 has 11 amino acids. CDR1 and CDR2 from the germline V gene are SQVTM and ANQGSEA. The authors isolated total RNA from whole blood without sorting T cells. Each TCR library consumed 3500 ng of total RNA. With the 5' RACE reads reprocessed, TCRdb shows one record per CDR3 protein and no DNA. The sample's table shows approximately 40,000 distinct CDR3 sequences. Whole-study results and caveats: Twins classed as concordant or discordant showed no difference in repertoire similarity, possibly from limited power. Patients got different immunosuppressive treatments, which may have made their repertoires more variable.

Sequenced sample: blood. J is TRBJ1-3 and V is TRBV29-1. The receptor was derived from a human donor with ulcerative colitis or Crohn's disease, or a healthy co-twin of an affected twin (not recorded which). CDR3 region: CSVGSGNTIYF.